This TCR beta chain was recorded in a study of CD8+CD57+ T cells in acquired aplastic anemia. Study outcomes and limitations: Controls and patients did not differ significantly in CD8+ Simpson's diversity. The same twenty-nine CD8+ CDR3 sequences occurred in patients and in controls.

About this clonotype itself: Its antigen is not known.

TCR beta VDJ and CDR3 were profiled, and genomic DNA was the template. MiXCR, applied by TCRdb to the reads, yields one record per CDR3 protein. The sample has more than 150,000 distinct CDR3 sequences; around 66% are singletons. V was clipped by 4 bases and J by 0 bases, with 10 bases between them. The CDR3 extends over 15 amino acids. Germline-derived CDR1 and CDR2 are ENHRY and SYGVKD. The source is a human donor with severe aplastic anemia or a healthy control (not recorded which). The specimen was sorted CD4+, CD8+, or CD8+CD57+ T cells (not recorded which) from PBMCs. V gene TRBV10-3 combines with J gene TRBJ1-5; unclear D gene. CDR3 amino acids: CAISGGEYSNQPQHF. For the CDR3, the DNA is TGTGCCATCAGTGGTGGGGAATATAGCAATCAGCCCCAGCATTTT.